These 13 T cell receptor beta chains were sequenced from one sample in a study of blood T cell repertoires in COVID-19. Here immunoSEQ multiplex PCR was the method, and the copy in TCRdb shows in-frame clones only, minus some. Among 55,000 to 65,000 clones listed, roughly nine tenths were seen once. Sequences were obtained from peripheral blood. Receptors originate from a woman in her fifties or sixties with COVID-19, enrolled during active disease.

This clone has a handful of counts. This chain joins TRBV11-1 and TRBJ1-1; D might be TRBD1 (5 bases). Germline V gives CDR1 SGHAT, CDR2 FQDESV (reference sequence). The V and J ends lost 2 bases and 6 bases respectively, with 10 bases between them. The CDR3 is 13 residues long. As DNA, the CDR3 is TGTGCCAGCAGCTTAAATTGGGGCGCTGAAGCTTTCTTT. Translating it yields CASSLNWGAEAFF.

V and J are TRBV30 and TRBJ2-4; TRBD1 is a possible D gene (6 bases). The CDR3 is 15 residues long. The germline CDR1 and CDR2 sequences are GTSNPN and SVGIG (reference sequence). The V end lost 3 bases, the J end lost 1 base, and 13 bases lay between the germline ends. This CDR3 is CAWSGTTGAKNIQYF. DNA of the CDR3: TGTGCCTGGAGCGGGACAACTGGGGCCAAAAACATTCAGTACTTC.

The chain carries TRBV28 and TRBJ2-5, with TRBD2 matching 14 bases. Germline trimming cut 6 bases from V and 5 bases from J; bases unmatched to any gene: 5. The germline V gene encodes CDR1 MDHEN and CDR2 SYDVKM. This CDR3 has 15 amino acids. CDR3 sequence reads: CASSQGLAGVETQYF. The DNA for the CDR3 is TGTGCCAGCAGCCAGGGACTAGCGGGAGTGGAGACCCAGTACTTC. The full variable domain, rest sourced from reference TRBV28 and TRBJ2-5, is DVKVTQSSRYLVKRTGEKVFLECVQDMDHENMFWYRQDPGLGLRLIYFSYDVKMKEKGDIPEGYSVSREKKERFSLILESASTNQTSMYLCASSQGLAGVETQYFGPGTRLLVL.

The rearrangement joins TRBV5-4 to TRBJ2-1; the D gene is possibly TRBD2 (6 bases). The CDR3 has 17 amino acids. Per the germline V gene, CDR1 is SGHNT and CDR2 is YYREEE (reference sequence). The V end was cut by 4 bases, the J end by 2 bases, with 19 bases between. The CDR3 loop reads CASSPGTPNEPYNEQFF. The CDR3 DNA sequence: TGTGCCAGCAGCCCAGGGACTCCTAACGAACCCTACAATGAGCAGTTCTTC.

J is TRBJ2-5 and V is TRBV9; D is uncertain. Germline CDR1 reads SGDLS; CDR2 reads YYNGEE. Trimming shortened V by 2 bases and J by 2 bases, and 7 bases separated the two germline ends. This CDR3 is 13 amino acids long. The CDR3 spells CASSVSTQETQYF. DNA of the CDR3: TGTGCCAGCAGCGTCTCCACTCAAGAGACCCAGTACTTC.

The rearrangement joins TRBV4-1 to TRBJ2-5; D ambiguous. The CDR3 is 15 residues long. The germline V gene encodes CDR1 MGHRA and CDR2 YSYEKL. V was cut by 0 bases and J by 1 base, with 9 bases left in between. CDR3 in DNA: TGCGCCAGCAGCCAAGACCCACCAGGCCAAGAGACCCAGTACTTC. Translated: CASSQDPPGQETQYF.

The rearrangement joins TRBV5-4 to TRBJ2-4; D ambiguous. The CDR3 loop spans 16 amino acids. V lost 7 bases, J lost 0 bases, and 17 bases lay in between. Germline V CDR1 and CDR2: SGHNT, YYREEE (reference sequence). The DNA of the CDR3 is TGTGCCAGCGCCCGAGGCGGCCTAGGAGCCAAAAACATTCAGTACTTC. Translated, it gives CASARGGLGAKNIQYF.

V gene TRBV7-2 combines with J gene TRBJ1-4; perhaps TRBD1 as D (6 bases). The CDR3 extends over 16 amino acids. Germline V gene lookup returns CDR1 SGHTA and CDR2 FQGNSA. Trimming removed 2 bases at V and 6 bases at J, with 16 bases between. Here the CDR3 reads CASSLSLGAQYEKLFF. CDR3 DNA sequence: TGTGCCAGCAGCTTAAGTCTGGGGGCGCAGTATGAAAAACTGTTTTTT.

The chain joins TRBV2 to TRBJ2-7, with D perhaps TRBD1 (5 bases). The CDR3 is made up of 16 amino acids. V lost 4 bases and J 2 bases, leaving 18 bases between the germline ends. CDR1 is SNHLY, CDR2 FYNNEI, per germline. CDR3 coding DNA: TGTGCCAGCAGTGGGGATGTTTATGGGGCTACCTACGAGCAGTACTTC. Translation gives CASSGDVYGATYEQYF.

The J gene is TRBJ2-1, the V gene TRBV18; 9 bases are shared with TRBD1. There are 13 residues in the CDR3. J was trimmed by 6 bases and V by 6 bases; bases with no gene match: 3. The germline V gene encodes CDR1 KGHSH and CDR2 LQKENI. The CDR3 sequence is CASSLDRGNEQFF. CDR3 DNA: TGTGCCAGCTCCCTGGACAGGGGCAATGAGCAGTTCTTC.

The chain couples TRBV5-1 to TRBJ1-3; D is possibly TRBD1 (5 bases). Deletions cut 0 bases from V and 6 bases from J, with 13 bases between. CDR3 length: 15 amino acids. Per germline, CDR1 SGHRS and CDR2 YFSETQ. CDR3 amino acids: CASSLAGGESNTIYF. Here the CDR3 DNA reads TGCGCCAGCAGCTTGGCCGGGGGGGAGTCAAACACCATATATTTT.

The rearrangement uses TRBV18 and TRBJ1-2; D remains unclear. CDR3 length: 17 amino acids. CDR1 is KGHSH and CDR2 is LQKENI in the germline V gene. The ends were cut back, 6 bases at V and 4 bases at J, with 24 bases in the middle. CDR3 DNA sequence: TGTGCCAGCTCTATAAGGAGGGAAATATCGGAGAGCTATGGCTACACCTTC. As protein: CASSIRREISESYGYTF.

The rearrangement links TRBV10-3 to TRBJ2-5; D not certain. CDR3 size: 13 residues. V lost 2 bases and J 5 bases, leaving 9 bases between the germline ends. CDR1 is ENHRY and CDR2 is SYGVKD in the germline V gene. CDR3 DNA sequence: TGTGCCATCAGTGAGCGCGGCCTGGAGACCCAGTACTTC. Its protein is CAISERGLETQYF.